Listed below are T cell receptor beta chains from one sample, sequenced in a study of beta chain features in type 1 diabetes. Sequenced by immunoSEQ multiplex PCR; TCRdb stores in-frame clones only, minus some. The sample contains 600,000 to 750,000 clones, around 12% of which appear only once. The specimen sequenced was naive CD4+ T cells from blood. The receptors originated from a man in his thirties or forties with type 1 diabetes. Each CDR3 is given with its conserved first and last residue. A D gene is named only where the DNA matches it firmly. The size entry is marked missing in some rows and otherwise reads once, few, many or a size class.

d_call j_call v_call clone_size cdr3_aa cdr3_nt
. TRBJ2-7 TRBV7-8 few CASSLALGAAISYEQYF TGTGCCAGCAGCTTAGCGCTAGGGGCAGCCATCTCCTACGAGCAGTACTTC
. TRBJ2-5 TRBV19 . CATQTQETQYF TGTGCCACTCAGACACAAGAGACCCAGTACTTC
. TRBJ2-3 TRBV2 . CASSELGDTQYF TGTGCCAGCAGTGAACTGGGTGATACGCAGTATTTT
. TRBJ2-1 TRBV30 . CAWNRGSSYNEQFF TGTGCCTGGAACCGGGGTAGCTCCTACAATGAGCAGTTCTTC
TRBD1 TRBJ1-2 TRBV13 . CASSSGTGVAGYGYTF TGTGCCAGCAGCTCCGGAACAGGGGTCGCGGGCTATGGCTACACCTTC
. TRBJ1-2 TRBV28 few CASSPHPTGDGGYTF TGTGCCAGCAGTCCGCACCCTACGGGGGACGGTGGCTACACCTTC
TRBD1 TRBJ1-2 TRBV9 . CASSVGGQPYGYTF TGTGCCAGCAGCGTAGGGGGACAGCCCTATGGCTACACCTTC
. TRBJ2-1 TRBV29-1 . CSPYLMGSYNEQFF TGCAGCCCTTACCTGATGGGGTCCTACAATGAGCAGTTCTTC
. TRBJ2-1 TRBV5-1 . CASSPAVRAGMYNEQFF TGCGCCAGCAGCCCAGCCGTCAGGGCGGGGATGTACAATGAGCAGTTCTTC
TRBD1 TRBJ1-4 TRBV19 few CASSTGQGEEKLFF TGTGCCAGTAGTACGGGACAGGGGGAAGAAAAACTGTTTTTT
. TRBJ2-6 TRBV5-1 . CASSPEGGQNYSGANVLTF TGCGCCAGCAGCCCCGAGGGGGGACAGAATTACTCTGGGGCCAACGTCCTGACTTTC
. TRBJ2-3 TRBV7-2 . CASSLSSRDTDTQYF TGTGCCAGCAGCTTGAGTAGCCGGGACACAGATACGCAGTATTTT
. TRBJ1-6 TRBV6-5 few CASRKGQNSPLHF TGTGCCAGCAGGAAGGGGCAAAATTCACCCCTCCACTTT
TRBD1 TRBJ1-2 TRBV7-9 . CASADTGVGYGYTF TGTGCCAGCGCCGACACAGGGGTAGGCTATGGCTACACCTTC
. TRBJ2-3 TRBV7-9 . CASSLVTGRTDTQYF TGTGCCAGCAGCTTAGTTACAGGGAGGACGGATACGCAGTATTTT
. TRBJ1-5 TRBV6-1 . CASDWSGVNNQPQHF TGTGCCAGCGATTGGTCAGGGGTAAACAATCAGCCCCAGCATTTT
. TRBJ2-7 TRBV7-2 few CASSLGRAYEQYF TGTGCCAGCAGCCTAGGCAGGGCCTACGAGCAGTACTTC
TRBD1 TRBJ2-5 TRBV27 . CASSRNRGQETQYF TGTGCCAGCAGTCGGAACAGGGGGCAAGAGACCCAGTACTTC
. TRBJ2-1 TRBV19 . CASSITASVNEQFF TGTGCCAGTAGTATAACGGCTAGTGTGAATGAGCAGTTCTTC
TRBD1 TRBJ1-2 TRBV6-6 few CASSQETGLGGYTF TGTGCCAGCAGCCAAGAGACAGGGCTGGGGGGCTACACCTTC